The 30 T cell receptor beta chains reported below all come from one sample, sequenced in a study of CD8 T cells in Susac syndrome. RNA was extracted with the RNeasy kit, and a quantity of roughly 0.5 to 1 ug was reverse transcribed using random hexamers. TCRdb passed the immunoSEQ multiplex PCR reads through MiXCR, listing each CDR3 protein once. The sample lists about 120,000 distinct CDR3 sequences, around nine tenths occurring once. Sequencing was carried out using CD4+ T cells from PBMCs. The receptors derive from a human donor in good health.

V usage is TRBV19 and J usage is TRBJ2-7; D gene ambiguous. The CDR3 covers 11 residues. Germline V gene sequence: CDR1 LNHDA, CDR2 SQIVND (reference sequence). The V end lost 4 bases, the J end lost 3 bases, and 4 bases lay between the germline ends. CDR3 sequence: CASSKNYEQYF. DNA for the CDR3: TGTGCCAGTAGTAAAAACTACGAGCAGTACTTC.

V gene TRBV30 combines with J gene TRBJ2-1; TRBD1 matches at 9 bases. Germline V CDR1 and CDR2: GTSNPN, SVGIG (reference sequence). J lost 12 bases, V lost 5 bases, and 11 bases had no gene match. The CDR3 spans 13 residues. The CDR3 reads CAWARQGQGPQFF. In nucleotides, the CDR3 is TGTGCCTGGGCTCGACAGGGACAGGGTCCGCAGTTCTTC.

V usage is TRBV16 and J usage is TRBJ2-5, with TRBD1 identical over 7 bases. V gave up 3 bases and J gave up 1 base; unmatched junction bases: 5. The CDR3 runs to 15 residues. The V gene's germline CDR1 is KGHSY and CDR2 FQNENV. DNA of the CDR3: TGTGCCAGCAGCCAGACCCGGGACAGCCAAGAGACCCAGTACTTC. Amino acid sequence: CASSQTRDSQETQYF. The full variable domain, its missing parts supplied by reference TRBV16 and TRBJ2-5, is GEEVAQTPKHLVRGEGQKAKLYCAPIKGHSYVFWYQQVLKNEFKFLISFQNENVFDETGMPKERFSAKCLPNSPCSLEIQATKLEDSAVYFCASSQTRDSQETQYFGPGTRLLVL.

This chain connects TRBV20-1 to TRBJ1-5, with 7 bases fitting TRBD1. This CDR3 contains 16 residues. Germline trimming cut 6 bases from V and 3 bases from J; bases unmatched to any gene: 14. Per the germline V gene, CDR1 is DFQATT and CDR2 is SNEGSKA (reference sequence). The chain's CDR3 is CSANNMGQSSNQPQHF. The CDR3 DNA is TGCAGTGCGAATAATATGGGACAGTCCTCCAATCAGCCCCAGCATTTT.

The table lists this clonotype with a count of one. V and J are TRBV20-1 and TRBJ2-5, with TRBD2 matching 8 bases. This CDR3 is built from 16 residues. The germline gives CDR1 DFQATT, CDR2 SNEGSKA (reference sequence). Trimming at V came to 0 bases and at J to 4 bases, leaving 10 bases not matched to a gene. The CDR3 spells CSARDKLSGTRETQYF. CDR3 DNA: TGCAGTGCTAGAGACAAGCTTAGCGGGACCAGAGAGACCCAGTACTTC.

CDR3 protein: CASSQISDEQFF. CDR3 nucleotides: TGTGCCAGCAGCCAGATTAGTGATGAGCAGTTCTTC. V usage is TRBV7-9 and J usage is TRBJ2-1; no definite D call. Per germline, CDR1 SEHNR and CDR2 FQNEAQ (reference sequence). CDR3 length: 12 residues. With 5 bases removed from V and 8 bases from J, the gap between germline ends came to 10 bases.

The chain has TRBV6-2 or TRBV6-3 and TRBJ1-1; 7 bases agree with TRBD1. The CDR3 runs 12 residues. Per the germline V gene, CDR1 is MNHEY and CDR2 is SVGEGT. V lost 6 bases to trimming and J lost 7 bases; unmatched junction nucleotides: 5. CDR3 protein: CASSPTGSEAFF. CDR3 in DNA: TGTGCCAGCAGCCCGACAGGGAGTGAAGCTTTCTTT.

V and J are TRBV6-5 and TRBJ1-2, with D possibly being TRBD1 (5 bases). The ends were cut back, 8 bases at V and 2 bases at J, with 12 bases in the middle. The germline gives CDR1 MNHEY, CDR2 SVGAGI. The CDR3 runs to 13 residues. CDR3 bases: TGTGCCAGCTCCAGGGCAGCGAACTATGGCTACACCTTC. Protein sequence: CASSRAANYGYTF.

The V gene is TRBV20-1, the J gene TRBJ2-4; 7 bases match TRBD1. Germline V gene data show CDR1 as DFQATT and CDR2 as SNEGSKA (reference sequence). This CDR3 contains 15 residues. V lost 6 bases and J lost 5; bases outside the gene matches: 13. The CDR3 nucleotides are TGCAGTGCAACGGGGACAGATCGATGGGAAAACATTCAGTACTTC. Protein sequence: CSATGTDRWENIQYF.

The chain recombines TRBV7-6 with TRBJ2-5, with D perhaps matching TRBD1 (6 bases). The ends were cut back, 5 bases at V and 3 bases at J, with 13 bases in the middle. The germline V gene has CDR1 SGHVS and CDR2 FNYEAQ. This CDR3 is 14 amino acids long. The CDR3 protein is CASSPTGNEETQYF. CDR3 bases: TGTGCCAGCAGCCCTACAGGGAATGAAGAGACCCAGTACTTC.

The rearrangement links TRBV6-2 or TRBV6-3 to TRBJ1-2, with 8 bases that match TRBD1. V was clipped by 2 bases and J by 8 bases; unmatched bases: 1. The germline gives CDR1 MNHEY, CDR2 SVGEGT. CDR3 length equals 12 residues. CDR3 loop: CASSYDRGGYTF. CDR3 bases: TGTGCCAGCAGTTACGACAGGGGCGGCTACACCTTC.

This clonotype was detected only a few times. The rearrangement joins TRBV29-1 to TRBJ2-7, with D perhaps TRBD1 (5 bases). Germline CDR1 and CDR2: SQVTM and ANQGSEA. The length of the CDR3 is 15 residues. V gave up 6 bases and J gave up 0 bases, with 18 bases separating them. CDR3 bases: TGCAGCGTGGTGTCAGGGCGGCGAGCCTCCTACGAGCAGTACTTC. Its protein product is CSVVSGRRASYEQYF.

The CDR3, as DNA: TGTGCCAGCAGCCCCGGGACAGCAACTAATGAAAAACTGTTTTTT. Translated: CASSPGTATNEKLFF. This chain connects TRBV11-2 to TRBJ1-4; 7 bases align to TRBD1. Germline assignment: CDR1 SGHAT and CDR2 FQNNGV. CDR3 size: 15 residues. The V and J ends lost 5 bases and 0 bases, in that order; junction bases with no gene match: 3.

The chain carries TRBV25-1 and TRBJ2-5, with no clear D. Trimming stripped 5 bases from V and 5 bases from J, with 18 bases between. Germline CDR1 reads MGHDK; CDR2 reads SYGVNS. This CDR3 has 15 residues. CDR3 sequence: CASSPPARFGETQYF. Written as DNA, the CDR3 is TGTGCCAGCAGTCCTCCTGCCCGATTCGGGGAGACCCAGTACTTC.

The chain has TRBV7-2 and TRBJ2-5; maybe TRBD1 (7 bases). The length of the CDR3 is 17 residues. CDR1 is SGHTA, CDR2 FQGNSA, per germline. V was trimmed by 4 bases and J by 7 bases, leaving 25 bases between them. The CDR3 DNA sequence: TGTGCCAGCAGCTCTACCCGCAGGGGGGACTGGGTGGTGACCCAGTACTTC. Protein sequence: CASSSTRRGDWVVTQYF.

V usage is TRBV27 and J usage is TRBJ2-7; 7 bases agree with TRBD1. Germline trimming cut 5 bases from V and 2 bases from J; bases unmatched to any gene: 9. The CDR3 totals 15 residues. Germline CDR1 reads MNHEY; CDR2 reads SMNVEV (reference sequence). The CDR3 DNA sequence: TGTGCCAGCAGTCCAGCGACAGGGTACACCTACGAGCAGTACTTC. Its translation is CASSPATGYTYEQYF.

The chain has TRBV27 and TRBJ2-3; perhaps D is TRBD1 or TRBD2 (5 bases each). Germline CDR1 and CDR2: MNHEY and SMNVEV (reference sequence). This CDR3 has 15 amino acids. Trimming pared 2 bases from V and 2 bases from J, leaving 11 bases between. The CDR3 DNA reads TGTGCCAGCAGTTTAAGAGGGACGCTCACAGATACGCAGTATTTT. Translation gives CASSLRGTLTDTQYF.

The V gene is TRBV4-3, the J gene TRBJ1-1, with 7 positions matching TRBD1. Germline-derived CDR1 and CDR2 are LGHNA and YSLEER. The length of the CDR3 is 15 residues. The V gene end was trimmed by 3 bases and the J gene end by 5 bases; junction bases not matched to a gene: 9. In DNA, the CDR3 is TGCGCCAGCAGCCAGGATGACAGGGTTGTAACTGAAGCTTTCTTT. Translated, it gives CASSQDDRVVTEAFF.

The chain has TRBV25-1 and TRBJ1-4; TRBD1 is a possible D gene (5 bases). Per germline, CDR1 MGHDK and CDR2 SYGVNS. Trimming pared 7 bases from V and 5 bases from J, leaving 14 bases between. The CDR3 spans 14 residues. The CDR3: CASTSWGGNEKLFF. The CDR3 DNA follows: TGTGCCAGCACCTCATGGGGGGGGAATGAAAAACTGTTTTTT.

The chain uses TRBV5-4 and TRBJ1-2; D ambiguous. With 5 bases removed from V and 7 bases from J, the gap between germline ends came to 9 bases. From germline, CDR1 is SGHNT and CDR2 YYREEE (reference sequence). CDR3 size: 11 residues. Here the CDR3 DNA reads TGTGCCAGCAGTTCATTCTCTGGCTACACCTTC. The encoded protein is CASSSFSGYTF.

This clonotype is a singleton in its sample. The chain links TRBV7-2 to TRBJ2-1; unclear D gene. Germline V gene lookup returns CDR1 SGHTA and CDR2 FQGNSA. There are 13 residues in the CDR3. V lost 1 base, J lost 4 bases, and 5 bases lay in between. The CDR3 region has the DNA TGTGCCAGCAGCTTAGAACGGTACAATGAGCAGTTCTTC. It is translated as CASSLERYNEQFF.

The rearrangement links TRBV7-2 to TRBJ1-2; D is possibly TRBD1 (5 bases). Germline V CDR1 and CDR2: SGHTA, FQGNSA. The V gene lost 5 bases and the J gene lost 8 bases, with 21 bases spanning the gap. CDR3 length equals 15 residues. The CDR3, as DNA: TGTGCCAGCAGCAACCCGCTTTCAGGGCCGAGGGGCTACACCTTC. Protein: CASSNPLSGPRGYTF.

The rearrangement uses TRBV27 and TRBJ1-5; D perhaps matches TRBD1 (6 bases). Germline V gives CDR1 MNHEY, CDR2 SMNVEV (reference sequence). The length of the CDR3 is 15 residues. Trimming stripped 6 bases from V and 2 bases from J, with 14 bases between. The CDR3 here is CASSATGMGNQPQHF. The CDR3 nucleotides read TGTGCCAGCAGCGCAACAGGGATGGGCAATCAGCCCCAGCATTTT.

With regard to this clonotype: A read error may account for a junction end that differs from germline. The chain has TRBV7-7 and TRBJ2-5; D could derive from TRBD1 or TRBD2 (6 bases each). Germline CDR1 is SSHAT and CDR2 is FNYEAQ (reference sequence). The CDR3 is 14 amino acids. The CDR3 reads CASSLGGVKETQYF. DNA for the CDR3: TGTGCTAGCAGCTTGGGGGGCGTGAAAGAGACCCAGTACTTC.

The rearrangement joins TRBV4-3 to TRBJ2-2; TRBD2 matches 11 bases. CDR1 LGHNA and CDR2 YSLEER come from the germline V gene. The CDR3 spans 16 residues. The ends lost 1 base at V and 6 bases at J; junction bases unmatched: 4. CDR3: CASSQGVAGGPGELFF. CDR3 DNA sequence: TGCGCCAGCAGCCAAGGAGTAGCGGGGGGGCCCGGGGAGCTGTTTTTT.

The J gene is TRBJ1-1, the V gene TRBV6-5, with D unclear. This CDR3 region has 11 residues. The ends were cut back, 8 bases at V and 0 bases at J, with 4 bases in the middle. CDR1 MNHEY and CDR2 SVGAGI come from the germline V gene. CDR3 in DNA: TGTGCCAGCGGAGTGAACACTGAAGCTTTCTTT. As protein: CASGVNTEAFF.

This chain joins TRBV12-3 or TRBV12-4 and TRBJ1-2; D not certain. The CDR3 is 16 amino acids. The germline V and J ends were trimmed by 1 base and 7 bases, with 19 bases remaining between them. The CDR3 region has the DNA TGTGCCAGCAGTTTAGGGACCCCCCGGGGAGCGGTTGGCTACACCTTC. Translated: CASSLGTPRGAVGYTF.

The V call is TRBV20-1, the J call TRBJ2-3, with D perhaps matching TRBD2 (6 bases). CDR3 length equals 14 residues. Per the germline V gene, CDR1 is DFQATT and CDR2 is SNEGSKA (reference sequence). The V end lost 0 bases, the J end lost 6 bases, and 13 bases lay between the germline ends. In DNA form, the CDR3 reads TGCAGTGCTAGAGATAGTAGCGGACCCGATACGCAGTATTTT. It is translated as CSARDSSGPDTQYF.

Here the CDR3 reads CAITRTANTGELFF. DNA of the CDR3: TGTGCCATCACTCGGACGGCGAACACCGGGGAGCTGTTTTTT. The chain is built from TRBV10-3 and TRBJ2-2; D not certain. The CDR3 runs to 14 residues. V was shortened by 7 bases and J by 0 bases, with 9 bases between the two germline ends. In germline, CDR1 is ENHRY, CDR2 SYGVKD.

The gene calls are TRBV18 and TRBJ1-1; D perhaps matches TRBD1 (5 bases). The CDR3 sequence is 13 residues long. V was cut by 4 bases and J by 6 bases, with 12 bases left in between. Germline values: CDR1 KGHSH, CDR2 LQKENI. In nucleotides, the CDR3 is TGTGCCAGCTCACTCAAGACAGACTCTGAAGCTTTCTTT. This encodes CASSLKTDSEAFF. Using reference TRBV18 and TRBJ1-1 for the parts outside the CDR3, the full variable domain is NAGVMQNPRHLVRRRGQEARLRCSPMKGHSHVYWYRQLPEEGLKFMVYLQKENIIDESGMPKERFSAEFPKEGPSILRIQQVVRGDSAAYFCASSLKTDSEAFFGQGTRLTVV.